This is a list of T cell receptor beta chains from one sample in a study of CD8+ T cells in alopecia areata. Assay: immunoSEQ multiplex PCR; the TCRdb copy retains only in-frame clones and omits some. The table lists around 300,000 clones, 45% to 70% of them singletons, with 0.75% to 0.95% in the top ten. Source: CD4+ T cells sorted from blood, taken around week 52, from a patient treated with tofacitinib. The receptors derive from a human donor with alopecia areata. Each CDR3 is given with its conserved first and last residue. Each record gives: V gene, J gene, D gene, clone size, CDR3 DNA, CDR3 protein. The D gene is left open where the match is weak. Rows may omit the clone size; those that give it use once, few, many or a size class.

V gene: TRBV4-2; J gene: TRBJ2-1; D gene: TRBD2; clone size: .; CDR3 DNA: TGTGCCAGCAGCCAAGATGCGAGCGGGGCCTATTACAATGAGCAGTTCTTC; CDR3 protein: CASSQDASGAYYNEQFF
V gene: TRBV25-1; J gene: TRBJ2-3; D gene: .; clone size: .; CDR3 DNA: TGTGCCAGCAGTGAATCGGGGCCAGAGTGGCAGTATTTT; CDR3 protein: CASSESGPEWQYF
V gene: TRBV29-1; J gene: TRBJ1-2; D gene: .; clone size: .; CDR3 DNA: TGCAGCGTCCGGCGGGGGGACTATGGCTACACCTTC; CDR3 protein: CSVRRGDYGYTF
V gene: TRBV10-3; J gene: TRBJ2-3; D gene: TRBD1; clone size: .; CDR3 DNA: TGTGCCATCAGTGAGGGACAGGCCACAGATACGCAGTATTTT; CDR3 protein: CAISEGQATDTQYF
V gene: TRBV10-3; J gene: TRBJ2-4; D gene: .; clone size: .; CDR3 DNA: TGTGCCATCAGTGAGTCAGGAATAGCCAAAAACATTCAGTACTTC; CDR3 protein: CAISESGIAKNIQYF
V gene: TRBV29-1; J gene: TRBJ1-1; D gene: .; clone size: .; CDR3 DNA: TGCAGCGTTGTAGAAAACACTGAAGCTTTCTTT; CDR3 protein: CSVVENTEAFF
V gene: TRBV7-9; J gene: TRBJ2-7; D gene: .; clone size: .; CDR3 DNA: TGTGCCAGCAGCTCCCGGAAGGGGAACTACGAGCAGTACTTC; CDR3 protein: CASSSRKGNYEQYF
V gene: TRBV11-2; J gene: TRBJ1-2; D gene: .; clone size: .; CDR3 DNA: TGTGCCAGCAGACTATCCGGGACCAGTGGGGGCTACACCTTC; CDR3 protein: CASRLSGTSGGYTF
V gene: TRBV7-2; J gene: TRBJ2-7; D gene: TRBD1; clone size: .; CDR3 DNA: TGTGCCAGCAGCACCAGTTACAGGGGCTACGAGCAGTACTTC; CDR3 protein: CASSTSYRGYEQYF
V gene: TRBV2; J gene: TRBJ1-2; D gene: .; clone size: .; CDR3 DNA: TGTGCCAGCAGTGAAACGGAAAATCATGGCTACACCTTC; CDR3 protein: CASSETENHGYTF
V gene: TRBV6-5; J gene: TRBJ1-6; D gene: .; clone size: .; CDR3 DNA: TGTGCCAGCAGTTACTCGCGCAACTCCTATAATTCACCCCTCCACTTT; CDR3 protein: CASSYSRNSYNSPLHF
V gene: TRBV30; J gene: TRBJ1-4; D gene: TRBD1; clone size: once; CDR3 DNA: TGTGCCTGGAGTAGGGGACAGGACGGAAAACTGTTTTTT; CDR3 protein: CAWSRGQDGKLFF
V gene: TRBV12-5; J gene: TRBJ2-2; D gene: .; clone size: .; CDR3 DNA: TGTGCTAGTGAAGGGGTCACCGGGGAGCTGTTTTTT; CDR3 protein: CASEGVTGELFF
V gene: TRBV4-3; J gene: TRBJ2-7; D gene: .; clone size: few; CDR3 DNA: TGCGCCAGCAGCCAAGAACAGGGCTACGAGCAGTACTTC; CDR3 protein: CASSQEQGYEQYF
V gene: TRBV4-3; J gene: TRBJ2-3; D gene: .; clone size: few; CDR3 DNA: TGCGCCAGCAGCCCCGGGGCCTTCACAGATACGCAGTATTTT; CDR3 protein: CASSPGAFTDTQYF
V gene: TRBV14; J gene: TRBJ2-7; D gene: .; clone size: many; CDR3 DNA: TGTGCCAGCAGCCAAGGGGGACTCGGCAGCTCCTACGAGCAGTACTTC; CDR3 protein: CASSQGGLGSSYEQYF
V gene: TRBV2; J gene: TRBJ2-5; D gene: TRBD1; clone size: .; CDR3 DNA: TGTGCCAGCAGAGACGACAGGGCAGAGACCCAGTACTTC; CDR3 protein: CASRDDRAETQYF
V gene: TRBV30; J gene: TRBJ2-1; D gene: .; clone size: few; CDR3 DNA: TGTGCCTGGAGTGTACCCCAGAATGAGCAGTTCTTC; CDR3 protein: CAWSVPQNEQFF